The present entry profiles one T cell receptor (beta chain) with its context. No antigen is known for it. V lost 0 bases and J 7 bases, leaving 9 bases between the germline ends. Germline V CDR1 and CDR2: ENHRY, SYGVKD. CDR3 length: 13 residues. Assay: immunoSEQ multiplex PCR; the TCRdb copy retains only in-frame clones and omits some. This table holds roughly 60,000 clones, 90% to 95% found once. The sample comes from a study of graft-versus-host responses after intestinal transplantation. Study summary: Each patient got anti-thymocyte globulin induction, then tacrolimus and steroids for roughly 3 years.

Study findings and constraints: In patients with graft-donor T cell macrochimerism, allograft graft-versus-host to host-versus-graft clonal ratios were high. Present in recipient marrow, GvH clones included some that appeared first in ileum or blood. The study associated peak circulating GvH clone levels with early post-transplant HvG declines.

The input for sequencing was PBMCs, taken roughly 120 days after intestinal transplantation. The sequence came from a human patient who received an intestinal transplant, so some T cells may come from the graft donor. This sequence joins TRBV10-3 and TRBJ1-1; D not resolved. This CDR3 is CAISESTWVEAFF. CDR3 nucleotides: TGTGCCATCAGTGAGTCGACGTGGGTTGAAGCTTTCTTT.